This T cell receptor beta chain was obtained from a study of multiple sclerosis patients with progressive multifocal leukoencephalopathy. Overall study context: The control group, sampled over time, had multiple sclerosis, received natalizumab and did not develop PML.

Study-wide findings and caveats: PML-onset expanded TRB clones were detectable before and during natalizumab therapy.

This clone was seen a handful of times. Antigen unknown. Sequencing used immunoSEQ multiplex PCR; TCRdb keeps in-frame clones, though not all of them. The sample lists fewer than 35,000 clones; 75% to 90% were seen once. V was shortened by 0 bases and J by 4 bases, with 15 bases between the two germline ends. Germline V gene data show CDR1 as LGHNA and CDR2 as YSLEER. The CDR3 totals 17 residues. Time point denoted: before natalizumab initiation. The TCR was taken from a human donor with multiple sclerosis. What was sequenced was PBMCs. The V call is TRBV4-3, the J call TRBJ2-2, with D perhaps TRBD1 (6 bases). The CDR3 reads CASSQDGDRRATGELFF. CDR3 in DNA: TGCGCCAGCAGCCAAGATGGAGACAGGCGGGCCACCGGGGAGCTGTTTTTT.